This T cell receptor (beta chain) was identified during a study of shared clonotypes between healthy human individuals. This clone was found once. The germline CDR1 and CDR2 sequences are SNHLY and FYNNEI. This CDR3 comprises 15 residues. The V end lost 4 bases, the J end lost 4 bases, and 16 bases lay between the germline ends. This table comes from immunoSEQ multiplex PCR, and its TCRdb copy is limited to in-frame clones, with some not included. The sample shows around 2.1 million clones, approximately 94% of them seen only once. V usage is TRBV2 and J usage is TRBJ1-2, with D possibly being TRBD1 (6 bases). Sample: naive CD4+ T cells sorted from blood. Documented subset: CD45RA+ positively selected. This TCR was sampled from a man aged 18 to 30 in good health. The CDR3 loop reads CASSVFGAGAYGYTF. The CDR3 region has the DNA TGTGCCAGCAGTGTCTTTGGGGCAGGGGCCTATGGCTACACCTTC.